This T cell receptor (beta chain) was identified during a study of cytomegalovirus exposure and HLA in healthy donors. The CDR3 extends over 15 amino acids. Trimming took off 3 bases at V and 1 base at J, with 12 bases between the two ends. Germline values: CDR1 ENHRY, CDR2 SYGVKD. Both 60 Vbeta primers and 13 Jbeta primers went into the PCR. Data came from immunoSEQ multiplex PCR; TCRdb stores just in-frame clones and leaves some out. There are over 85,000 clones in the sample; around 73% occur only once, and approximately 3.5% lies in the top ten. The chain is built from TRBV10-3 and TRBJ1-1; D unclear. The sequencing sample was made of PBMCs. The receptor was derived from a middle-aged man in good health and CMV-seronegative. CDR3 DNA sequence: TGTGCCATCAGTGAATTCTGGCAAACGAACACTGAAGCTTTCTTT. Translation gives CAISEFWQTNTEAFF.